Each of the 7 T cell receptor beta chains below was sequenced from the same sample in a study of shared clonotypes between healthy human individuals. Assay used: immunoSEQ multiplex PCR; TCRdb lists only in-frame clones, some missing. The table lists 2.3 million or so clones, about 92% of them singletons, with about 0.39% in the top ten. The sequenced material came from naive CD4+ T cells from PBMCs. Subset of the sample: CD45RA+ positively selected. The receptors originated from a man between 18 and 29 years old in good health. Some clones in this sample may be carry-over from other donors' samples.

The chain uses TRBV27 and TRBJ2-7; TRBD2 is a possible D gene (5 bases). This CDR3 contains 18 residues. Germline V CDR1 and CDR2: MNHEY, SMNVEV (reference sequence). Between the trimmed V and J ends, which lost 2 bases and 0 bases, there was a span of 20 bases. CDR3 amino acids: CASSLLAADALPSYEQYF. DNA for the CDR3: TGTGCCAGCAGTTTACTTGCAGCGGACGCTCTCCCCTCCTACGAGCAGTACTTC.

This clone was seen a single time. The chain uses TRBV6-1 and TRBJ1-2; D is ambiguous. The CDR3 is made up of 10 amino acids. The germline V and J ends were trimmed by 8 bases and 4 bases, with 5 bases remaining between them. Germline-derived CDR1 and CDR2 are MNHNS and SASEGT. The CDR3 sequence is CASLGYGYTF. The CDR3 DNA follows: TGTGCCAGCCTAGGCTATGGCTACACCTTC.

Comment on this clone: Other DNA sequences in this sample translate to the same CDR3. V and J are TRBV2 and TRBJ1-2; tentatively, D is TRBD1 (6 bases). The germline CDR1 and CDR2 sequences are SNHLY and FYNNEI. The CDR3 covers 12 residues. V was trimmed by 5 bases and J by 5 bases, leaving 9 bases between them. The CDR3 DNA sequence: TGTGCCAGCAGTCCAACAGGGTATGGCTACACCTTC. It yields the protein CASSPTGYGYTF.

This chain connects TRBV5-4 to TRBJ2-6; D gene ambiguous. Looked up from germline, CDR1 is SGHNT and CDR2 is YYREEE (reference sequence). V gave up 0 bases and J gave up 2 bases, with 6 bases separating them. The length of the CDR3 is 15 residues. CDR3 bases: TGTGCCAGCAGCTTGGGGGCTACTGGGGCCAACGTCCTGACTTTC. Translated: CASSLGATGANVLTF. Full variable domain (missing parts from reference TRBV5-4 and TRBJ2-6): ETGVTQSPTHLIKTRGQQVTLRCSSQSGHNTVSWYQQALGQGPQFIFQYYREEENGRGNFPPRFSGLQFPNYSSELNVNALELDDSALYLCASSLGATGANVLTFGAGSRLTVL.

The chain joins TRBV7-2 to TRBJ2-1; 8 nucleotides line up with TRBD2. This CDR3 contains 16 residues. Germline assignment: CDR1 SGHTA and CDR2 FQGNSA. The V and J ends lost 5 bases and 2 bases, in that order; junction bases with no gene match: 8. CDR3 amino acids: CASSMSQREPYNEQFF. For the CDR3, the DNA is TGTGCCAGCAGCATGAGCCAGCGGGAGCCCTACAATGAGCAGTTCTTC.

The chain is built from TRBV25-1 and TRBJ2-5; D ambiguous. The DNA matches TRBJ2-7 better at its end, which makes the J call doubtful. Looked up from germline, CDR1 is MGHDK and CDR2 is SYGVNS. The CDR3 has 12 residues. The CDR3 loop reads CASSDGTYEQYF. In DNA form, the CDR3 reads TGTGCCAGCAGTGACGGCACCTACGAGCAGTACTTC.

The CDR3 protein is CASRNLQGGNEKLFF. CDR3 nucleotide sequence: TGTGCCAGTAGGAACCTACAGGGTGGTAATGAAAAACTGTTTTTT. This chain joins TRBV19 and TRBJ1-4; D is perhaps TRBD1 (6 bases). V lost 6 bases and J 4 bases, leaving 15 bases between the germline ends. The CDR3 contains 15 residues. Germline CDR1 and CDR2: LNHDA and SQIVND (reference sequence).